This T cell receptor (beta chain) was found in a study of post-analysis software for immune sequencing data. About the study: Relapsing-remitting, secondary progressive and progressive-relapsing forms made up the multiple sclerosis disease courses.

Unique molecular identifiers were built into the TCR beta cDNA libraries. Once about 0.95 to 10 million T cells were used, about 510,000 cDNA molecules resulted. A single record per CDR3 protein comes from TCRdb applying MiXCR to the PCR reads. The table records fewer than 700,000 distinct CDR3 sequences, roughly 47% of them present only once. CDR3 length equals 13 residues. Per germline, CDR1 WNHNN and CDR2 SYGVQD (reference sequence). Losses at the gene ends were 4 bases for V and 5 bases for J; bases not matched to a gene: 4. Overall study results and limits: Among multiple sclerosis patients, normalized Chao1 diversity was significantly below that of controls. There were roughly 5 TRBV segments more frequent in patients than controls, and TRBV5-6, TRBV5-1 and TRBV20-1 were among them.

This clonotype has just a few counts. The antigen is undetermined. This clonotype originated in a girl under 18 with multiple sclerosis. The gene calls are TRBV10-1 and TRBJ1-2; 7 bases map to TRBD1. Sample: blood. The CDR3 DNA reads as TGCGCCAGCAGTGGGGGACAGACTTATGGCTACACCTTC. It encodes CASSGGQTYGYTF.